A single sample is the source of the 26 T cell receptor beta chains below, sequenced in a study of cytomegalovirus exposure and HLA in healthy donors. PCR was performed using 60 Vbeta and 13 Jbeta primers. Only in-frame clones appear in the TCRdb table, and some are missing; sequencing was by immunoSEQ multiplex PCR. Among about 76,000 clones listed, approximately 80% were seen once. Sequenced material: PBMCs. These receptor sequences come from a woman aged 25 to 39 in good health and CMV-seronegative.

The table lists this clone with a few counts. Other nucleotide sequences in the sample specify the same CDR3. As DNA, the CDR3 is TGTGCCAGCAGTCCTCCGAACAGAAAGAACACTGAAGCTTTCTTT. Translating gives CASSPPNRKNTEAFF. The chain joins TRBV28 to TRBJ1-1; no clear D gene. The CDR3 contains 15 residues. Between the trimmed V and J ends, which lost 5 bases and 1 base, there was a span of 14 bases. Germline CDR1 and CDR2: MDHEN and SYDVKM.

The rearrangement links TRBV10-3 to TRBJ1-1, with TRBD1 matching over 7 bases. CDR3 length: 17 amino acids. The germline CDR1 and CDR2 sequences are ENHRY and SYGVKD. J was trimmed by 2 bases and V by 0 bases; bases with no gene match: 9. DNA for the CDR3: TGTGCCATCAGTGAGTCAGCTTCCGGGACAGTTAACACTGAAGCTTTCTTT. Translating gives CAISESASGTVNTEAFF.

The CDR3 bases are TGTGCCAGCAGCCAAGGGTGGACAGAGCTTGACTACACCTTC. This encodes CASSQGWTELDYTF. V usage is TRBV7-9 and J usage is TRBJ1-2; tentative D call: TRBD1 (6 bases). The length of the CDR3 is 14 residues. Germline V gives CDR1 SEHNR, CDR2 FQNEAQ (reference sequence). Trimming stripped 5 bases from V and 10 bases from J, with 20 bases between.

The genes are TRBV6-6 and TRBJ2-5; 8 nucleotides match TRBD1. Germline V CDR1 and CDR2: MNHNY, SVGAGI (reference sequence). The CDR3 contains 16 residues. With 3 bases clipped from V and 3 bases from J, the junction kept 9 bases outside the gene matches. CDR3 amino acids: CASSYITGQVEETQYF. The CDR3, as DNA: TGTGCCAGCAGTTATATCACGGGACAGGTGGAAGAGACCCAGTACTTC.

The chain carries TRBV19 and TRBJ2-5; D call uncertain. This CDR3 comprises 13 residues. The germline V gene has CDR1 LNHDA and CDR2 SQIVND (reference sequence). The V end lost 6 bases, the J end lost 1 base, and 9 bases lay between the germline ends. The CDR3 spells CASSPVSQETQYF. The CDR3 nucleotides are TGTGCCAGTAGCCCGGTGTCCCAAGAGACCCAGTACTTC.

This chain connects TRBV2 to TRBJ2-2, with 8 bases fitting TRBD2. The CDR3 has 14 amino acids. From germline, CDR1 is SNHLY and CDR2 FYNNEI. The V segment lost 8 bases and the J segment 6 bases; nucleotides outside the gene matches: 8. The chain's CDR3 is CASRSGSGPGELFF. CDR3 DNA: TGTGCCAGCCGGAGCGGGAGCGGCCCCGGGGAGCTGTTTTTT.

A remark on this clone: Other DNA variants within this sample encode the same CDR3. The V and J genes are TRBV29-1 and TRBJ1-1, with TRBD1 as a possible D gene (6 bases). The CDR3 is made up of 12 amino acids. Per the germline V gene, CDR1 is SQVTM and CDR2 is ANQGSEA. Trimming took 4 bases from V and 9 from J, leaving 15 bases between them. The CDR3 region is CSVVSGATQAFF. The CDR3 DNA follows: TGCAGCGTTGTTTCAGGGGCGACCCAAGCTTTCTTT.

The rearrangement joins TRBV28 to TRBJ1-5; D is ambiguous. Germline assignment: CDR1 MDHEN and CDR2 SYDVKM. The length of the CDR3 is 14 residues. Trimming stripped 7 bases from V and 5 bases from J, with 15 bases between. The CDR3, as DNA: TGTGCCAGCACCCCCGGCGACACTTATCAGCCCCAGCATTTT. Translating gives CASTPGDTYQPQHF.

J is TRBJ2-3 and V is TRBV9; 7 nucleotides agree with TRBD2. The J segment lost 5 bases and the V segment lost 0 bases, leaving 9 bases of the junction unmatched. In germline, CDR1 is SGDLS, CDR2 YYNGEE. CDR3 length equals 16 residues. The CDR3 loop reads CASSVVAGPGGDTQYF. CDR3 coding DNA: TGTGCCAGCAGCGTAGTGGCGGGACCGGGGGGAGATACGCAGTATTTT. The variable domain in full, with the rest retrieved from reference TRBV9 and TRBJ2-3, is DSGVTQTPKHLITATGQRVTLRCSPRSGDLSVYWYQQSLDQGLQFLIQYYNGEERAKGNILERFSAQQFPDLHSELNLSSLELGDSALYFCASSVVAGPGGDTQYFGPGTRLTVL.

The chain recombines TRBV9 with TRBJ1-5, with D maybe TRBD1 (5 bases). This CDR3 is 17 amino acids long. From germline, CDR1 is SGDLS and CDR2 YYNGEE. Trimming took 4 bases from V and 4 from J, leaving 21 bases between them. The CDR3 here is CASSTQSWQGLNQPQHF. In nucleotides, the CDR3 is TGTGCCAGCAGCACTCAAAGCTGGCAGGGATTGAATCAGCCCCAGCATTTT.

V and J are TRBV7-9 and TRBJ2-3, with a weak D call TRBD2 (6 bases). V was pared by 0 bases and J by 4 bases, with 8 bases between. CDR1 and CDR2 (germline): SEHNR, FQNEAQ (reference sequence). The CDR3 runs 14 residues. The CDR3 protein is CASSLAAGSDTQYF. Written as DNA, the CDR3 is TGTGCCAGCAGCTTAGCCGCGGGATCAGATACGCAGTATTTT.

The chain links TRBV30 to TRBJ2-2; TRBD1 agrees at 8 bases. This CDR3 is built from 14 residues. V lost 8 bases to trimming and J lost 5 bases; unmatched junction nucleotides: 10. Germline lookup yields CDR1 GTSNPN and CDR2 SVGIG (reference sequence). This chain's CDR3 is CALPRTGRTGELFF. CDR3 DNA: TGTGCCCTCCCCCGGACAGGGAGGACCGGGGAGCTGTTTTTT.

V is TRBV30 and J is TRBJ1-5; D gene ambiguous. Germline CDR1 and CDR2: GTSNPN and SVGIG (reference sequence). The CDR3 totals 12 residues. V lost 4 bases, J lost 6 bases, and 10 bases lay in between. The CDR3 loop is CAWNLATQPQHF. The CDR3 DNA sequence: TGTGCCTGGAATTTAGCCACTCAGCCCCAGCATTTT.

The chain links TRBV5-3 to TRBJ2-3, with 7 bases matching TRBD2. TRBV5-3 is reported as an ORF; its role is uncertain. This CDR3 spans 18 amino acids. V was pared by 4 bases and J by 1 base, with 15 bases of the junction left unmatched. The CDR3 coding sequence is TGTGCCAGAAGCCAGAGGGTCGGGGGAGGGGCTGGCACAGATACGCAGTATTTT. Protein sequence: CARSQRVGGGAGTDTQYF.

The chain joins TRBV4-1 to TRBJ2-7; perhaps TRBD2 as D (5 bases). Germline lookup yields CDR1 MGHRA and CDR2 YSYEKL. This CDR3 has 14 residues. The V end was cut by 4 bases, the J end by 7 bases, with 17 bases between. For the CDR3, the DNA is TGCGCCAGCAGCCTCGGAGTAGCGCCCGGGGAGCAGTACTTC. Its protein product is CASSLGVAPGEQYF.

This chain connects TRBV6-6 to TRBJ1-5; 8 bases align to TRBD1. V lost 11 bases, J lost 5 bases, and 11 bases stayed unmatched. Germline V gives CDR1 MNHNY, CDR2 SVGAGI (reference sequence). This CDR3 has 14 residues. The CDR3 coding sequence is TGTGCCGGAAATACCGGGACAGGTCATCAGCCCCAGCATTTT. This sequence encodes CAGNTGTGHQPQHF.

The genes are TRBV9 and TRBJ2-6; D is perhaps TRBD1 or TRBD2 (6 bases each). The CDR3 has 16 residues. Trimming cost V 4 bases and J 2 bases, with 13 bases left between them. Germline assignment: CDR1 SGDLS and CDR2 YYNGEE. CDR3 sequence reads: CASSLGGTTGANVLTF. For the CDR3, the DNA is TGTGCCAGCAGCTTAGGAGGGACAACTGGGGCCAACGTCCTGACTTTC.

The rearrangement links TRBV6-4 to TRBJ1-5, with unresolved D. From germline, CDR1 is MRHNA and CDR2 SNTAGT. V lost 0 bases and J lost 2, with 14 bases in between. The CDR3 is 17 residues long. The CDR3 DNA sequence: TGTGCCAGCAGTGACTCGGTACGGGGATTAGGCAATCAGCCCCAGCATTTT. Encoded protein: CASSDSVRGLGNQPQHF.

This clone was observed once. The V call is TRBV6-1, the J call TRBJ2-1; 11 nucleotides align to TRBD2. In germline, CDR1 is MNHNS, CDR2 SASEGT. CDR3 length equals 14 residues. The J segment lost 8 bases and the V segment lost 4 bases, leaving 4 bases of the junction unmatched. The CDR3 sequence: CASSVAGGPDEQFF. The CDR3 DNA reads as TGTGCCAGCAGTGTAGCGGGAGGGCCGGATGAGCAGTTCTTC.

The rearrangement joins TRBV9 to TRBJ1-1, with 7 positions matching TRBD1. CDR3 length: 13 amino acids. V trimming: 2 bases; J trimming: 5 bases; junction bases outside the gene matches: 3. Per germline, CDR1 SGDLS and CDR2 YYNGEE. As DNA, the CDR3 is TGTGCCAGCAGCGTGACAGGGCAGACTGAAGCTTTCTTT. Residues: CASSVTGQTEAFF.

The chain recombines TRBV11-3 with TRBJ2-1; D is uncertain. This CDR3 has 11 residues. Per germline, CDR1 SGHNT and CDR2 YENEEA. Trimming removed 5 bases at V and 5 bases at J, with 4 bases between. CDR3 sequence: CASSLNNEQFF. DNA for the CDR3: TGTGCCAGCAGCCTTAACAATGAGCAGTTCTTC.

DNA for the CDR3: TGCGCCAGCAGCCAAGGCCTCATAGGACAGGGGGGGGAGACCCAGTACTTC. As protein: CASSQGLIGQGGETQYF. This chain connects TRBV4-3 to TRBJ2-5, with 10 bases matching TRBD1. The V gene end was trimmed by 1 base and the J gene end by 5 bases; junction bases not matched to a gene: 10. Per germline, CDR1 LGHNA and CDR2 YSLEER. CDR3 length: 17 amino acids.

The V and J genes are TRBV2 and TRBJ2-3, with 9 bases matching TRBD2. Germline CDR1 and CDR2: SNHLY and FYNNEI. The CDR3 loop spans 15 amino acids. With V trimmed by 3 bases and J by 3 bases, 4 bases remained unmatched. The CDR3 region has the DNA TGTGCCAGCAGTGACCCGGGACTAGCTACAGATACGCAGTATTTT. Translating it yields CASSDPGLATDTQYF. Looking up the rest from reference TRBV2 and TRBJ2-3 gives the full variable domain: EPEVTQTPSHQVTQMGQEVILRCVPISNHLYFYWYRQILGQKVEFLVSFYNNEISEKSEIFDDQFSVERPDGSNFTLKIRSTKLEDSAMYFCASSDPGLATDTQYFGPGTRLTVL.

The chain combines TRBV11-3 with TRBJ2-3; possibly TRBD2 for D (6 bases). V lost 5 bases, J lost 6 bases, and 15 bases lay in between. Germline V lookup: CDR1 SGHNT, CDR2 YENEEA. The CDR3 is 14 residues long. The DNA for the CDR3 is TGTGCCAGCAGCCTGATCCGGGACTCCGATACGCAGTATTTT. This sequence encodes CASSLIRDSDTQYF.

The chain joins TRBV9 to TRBJ2-7; 7 bases map to TRBD2. In germline, CDR1 is SGDLS, CDR2 YYNGEE. Trimming took 4 bases from V and 6 from J; bases not matched to a gene: 13. CDR3 length: 15 residues. The CDR3 here is CASSPRAGRGSEQYF. The CDR3 DNA is TGTGCCAGCAGCCCCCGGGCCGGGCGGGGGTCCGAGCAGTACTTC.

The rearrangement links TRBV6-6 to TRBJ2-1, with 9 bases identical to TRBD1. There are 13 residues in the CDR3. CDR1 MNHNY and CDR2 SVGAGI come from the germline V gene (reference sequence). With V trimmed by 5 bases and J by 12 bases, 8 bases remained unmatched. For the CDR3, the DNA is TGTGCCAGCAGTCAACAGGGGGCTACGCCGCAGTTCTTC. As protein: CASSQQGATPQFF.